This T cell receptor beta chain was found in a study of blood T cells in healthy people across ages. The use of a sample-barcoded 5' primer and a J-beta primer mix characterized a second PCR of 7 to 11 cycles. MiXCR, applied by TCRdb to the 5' RACE reads, yields one record per CDR3 protein. Here the sample spans 380,000 or so distinct CDR3 sequences, 45% to 65% being singletons. PBMCs, at least 6 million per sample, were isolated. The CDR3 is made up of 14 amino acids. Trimming pared 3 bases from V and 4 bases from J, leaving 10 bases between. CDR1 is MDHEN and CDR2 is SYDVKM in the germline V gene. The sequence was collected from a man aged 55-75 years in good health. Sequenced sample: blood. The rearrangement uses TRBV28 and TRBJ1-5; a weak D match, TRBD1 (5 bases). CDR3 region: CASSLGGINQPQHF. CDR3 coding DNA: TGTGCCAGCAGTTTGGGGGGGATTAATCAGCCCCAGCATTTT.